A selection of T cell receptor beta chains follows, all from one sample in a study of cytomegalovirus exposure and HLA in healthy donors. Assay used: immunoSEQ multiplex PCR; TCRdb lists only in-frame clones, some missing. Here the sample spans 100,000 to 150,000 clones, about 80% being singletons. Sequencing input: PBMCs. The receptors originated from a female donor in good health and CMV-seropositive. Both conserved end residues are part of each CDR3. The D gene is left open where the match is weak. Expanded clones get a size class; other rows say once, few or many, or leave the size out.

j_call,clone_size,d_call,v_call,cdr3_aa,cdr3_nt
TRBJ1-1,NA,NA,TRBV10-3,CAISVLQGNTEAFF,TGTGCCATCAGCGTATTACAGGGGAACACTGAAGCTTTCTTT
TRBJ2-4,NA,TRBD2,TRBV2,CASSEFQGGSIQYF,TGTGCCAGCAGTGAATTTCAGGGCGGGAGCATTCAGTACTTC
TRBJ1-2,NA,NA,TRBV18,CASSSHPGLSNYGYTF,TGTGCCAGCTCATCCCACCCGGGTCTCTCTAACTATGGCTACACCTTC
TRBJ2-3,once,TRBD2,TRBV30,CACPPARGVVNTQYF,TGTGCCTGCCCCCCCGCGCGGGGGGTGGTGAATACGCAGTATTTT
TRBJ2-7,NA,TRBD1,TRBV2,CAGGQVYEQYF,TGTGCCGGGGGACAGGTCTACGAGCAGTACTTC
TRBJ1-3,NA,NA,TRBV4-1,CASSQVAGSGNAIYF,TGCGCCAGCAGCCAAGTGGCAGGCTCTGGAAACGCCATATATTTT
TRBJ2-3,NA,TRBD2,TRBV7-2,CASSSRGSGGADTQYF,TGTGCCAGCAGCTCTCGGGGTAGCGGGGGGGCCGATACGCAGTATTTT
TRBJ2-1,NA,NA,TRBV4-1,CASSPTLDNEQFF,TGCGCCAGCAGCCCAACTCTGGACAATGAGCAGTTCTTC
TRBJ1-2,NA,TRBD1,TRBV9,CASSVDLRTGGGGYTF,TGTGCCAGCAGCGTAGACCTCCGAACAGGGGGTGGTGGCTACACCTTC
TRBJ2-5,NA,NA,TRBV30,CAWSRGGGGETQYF,TGTGCCTGGAGTCGAGGGGGGGGCGGGGAGACCCAGTACTTC
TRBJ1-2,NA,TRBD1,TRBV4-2,CASSQDRGGIRRMGYTF,TGTGCCAGCAGCCAAGATCGAGGGGGCATTCGGAGAATGGGCTACACCTTC
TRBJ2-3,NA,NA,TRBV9,CASSVVAGHTDTQYF,TGTGCCAGCAGCGTAGTGGCGGGGCACACAGATACGCAGTATTTT
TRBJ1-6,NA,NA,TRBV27,CASSLRGLALSYNSPLHF,TGTGCCAGCAGTTTGAGGGGGTTGGCCCTCTCCTATAATTCACCCCTCCACTTT
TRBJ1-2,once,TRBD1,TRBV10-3,CAITTGGDYTF,TGTGCCATCACGACAGGGGGAGACTACACCTTC
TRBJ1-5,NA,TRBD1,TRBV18,CASSPDRDAQPQHF,TGTGCCAGCTCACCGGACAGGGATGCTCAGCCCCAGCATTTT
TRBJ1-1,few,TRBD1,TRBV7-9,CASSLSKTGAEVEAFF,TGTGCCAGCAGCTTATCGAAGACAGGGGCGGAGGTTGAAGCTTTCTTT
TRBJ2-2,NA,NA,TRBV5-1,CASSASRVSGELFF,TGCGCCAGCAGCGCCTCCAGGGTCAGCGGGGAGCTGTTTTTT
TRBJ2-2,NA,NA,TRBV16,CASSQRANTGELFF,TGTGCCAGCAGCCAACGAGCGAACACCGGGGAGCTGTTTTTT
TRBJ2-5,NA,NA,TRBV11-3,CASSQGIWDETQYF,TGTGCCAGCAGCCAGGGGATTTGGGACGAGACCCAGTACTTC
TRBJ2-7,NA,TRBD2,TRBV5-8,CASTLLRGYYEQYF,TGTGCCAGCACCCTTTTGCGGGGGTACTACGAGCAGTACTTC
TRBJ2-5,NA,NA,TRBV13,CASSFRQEETQYF,TGTGCCAGCAGTTTCCGGCAGGAAGAGACCCAGTACTTC
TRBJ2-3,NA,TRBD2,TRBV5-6,CASSLLAGGADTQYF,TGTGCCAGCAGCTTACTAGCGGGGGGGGCAGATACGCAGTATTTT